One sample yielded the 25 T cell receptor beta chains listed below, sequenced in a study of T cells after yellow fever vaccination. One entry per CDR3 protein results from TCRdb running MiXCR on the 5' RACE reads. Seen here are 300,000 to 400,000 distinct CDR3 sequences, roughly 4.3% observed once, and the top ten hold 20% to 30%. The sequencing here drew on PBMCs, taken 5 days after the yellow fever booster vaccination. The receptors shown here come from a man younger than 30 who received the YFV17D yellow fever vaccine.

This clonotype was seen repeatedly, ten times or more. V is TRBV5-4 and J is TRBJ1-2; TRBD1 matches 7 bases. CDR3 length: 13 residues. The J segment lost 4 bases and the V segment lost 0 bases, leaving 0 bases of the junction unmatched. CDR1 and CDR2 (germline): SGHNT, YYREEE (reference sequence). CDR3 coding DNA: TGTGCCAGCAGCTTGGACAGGGGCTATGGCTACACCTTC. Amino acid sequence: CASSLDRGYGYTF.

This clonotype was observed a few times. The J gene is TRBJ2-1, the V gene TRBV3-1, with D possibly called TRBD1 or TRBD2 (5 bases each). CDR1 and CDR2 (germline): LGHDT, YNNKEL (reference sequence). V was cut by 0 bases and J by 6 bases, with 15 bases left in between. CDR3 length: 16 amino acids. The CDR3 nucleotides read TGTGCCAGCAGCCAAGATTTGGGGGTCCCTTTCAATGAGCAGTTCTTC. Translating gives CASSQDLGVPFNEQFF.

This clonotype was observed a few times. The gene calls are TRBV11-2 and TRBJ1-3; D is undetermined. This CDR3 spans 17 amino acids. Trimming stripped 4 bases from V and 0 bases from J, with 16 bases between. Germline loops: CDR1 SGHAT, CDR2 FQNNGV. In DNA, the CDR3 is TGTGCCAGCAGCTCGTCGCGGCACCCACTCTCTGGAAACACCATATATTTT. Protein product: CASSSSRHPLSGNTIYF.

This rearrangement joins TRBV7-9 to TRBJ2-1; D is unresolved. This CDR3 region has 14 residues. Germline loops: CDR1 SEHNR, CDR2 FQNEAQ (reference sequence). The germline V and J ends were trimmed by 5 bases and 6 bases, with 14 bases remaining between them. The DNA of the CDR3 is TGTGCCAGCAGCCACCTGAGCATCCGCAATGAGCAGTTCTTC. It is translated as CASSHLSIRNEQFF.

This clonotype was seen ten or more times. CDR3 region: CSARDAGTTDTQYF. In DNA form, the CDR3 reads TGCAGTGCTAGAGATGCAGGCACCACAGATACGCAGTATTTT. This chain uses TRBV20-1 with TRBJ2-3; the D is unclear. The ends were cut back, 0 bases at V and 2 bases at J, with 9 bases in the middle. The length of the CDR3 is 14 residues. Germline V lookup: CDR1 DFQATT, CDR2 SNEGSKA (reference sequence).

The chain carries TRBV3-1 and TRBJ2-5; D is tentatively TRBD1 or TRBD2 (5 bases each). From germline, CDR1 is LGHDT and CDR2 YNNKEL (reference sequence). The germline V and J ends were trimmed by 0 bases and 0 bases, with 8 bases remaining between them. CDR3 size: 15 residues. CDR3 coding DNA: TGTGCCAGCAGCCAAGATCTGGGGGACCAAGAGACCCAGTACTTC. Its protein product is CASSQDLGDQETQYF.

The chain links TRBV29-1 to TRBJ1-2; the D gene is possibly TRBD1 (5 bases). V shed 1 base and J shed 7 bases, with 10 bases lying between them. The CDR3 contains 12 residues. Germline CDR1 and CDR2: SQVTM and ANQGSEA. CDR3 nucleotide sequence: TGCAGCGTTGAAGCCGGGGGGAGTGGCTACACCTTC. It translates to CSVEAGGSGYTF.

This rearrangement joins TRBV2 to TRBJ1-6, with a weak D call TRBD1 (6 bases). Per the germline V gene, CDR1 is SNHLY and CDR2 is FYNNEI. This CDR3 has 15 amino acids. The ends were cut back, 6 bases at V and 8 bases at J, with 17 bases in the middle. The CDR3 loop is CASRPLRTAYSPLHF. The CDR3, as DNA: TGTGCCAGCAGGCCCCTCAGGACAGCCTATTCACCCCTCCACTTT.

This clonotype was observed many times. J is TRBJ2-1 and V is TRBV5-1; the match to TRBD1 covers 10 bases. The CDR3 spans 14 residues. With V trimmed by 4 bases and J by 4 bases, 2 bases remained unmatched. Germline V CDR1 and CDR2: SGHRS, YFSETQ. The CDR3 here is CASSTGQGYNEQFF. CDR3 nucleotides: TGCGCCAGCAGCACGGGACAGGGGTACAATGAGCAGTTCTTC.

There are many counts of this clonotype. This sequence joins TRBV28 and TRBJ2-5; D assignment may be TRBD1 or TRBD2 (6 bases each). The CDR3 totals 17 residues. V lost 2 bases and J 4 bases, leaving 20 bases between the germline ends. CDR1 is MDHEN and CDR2 is SYDVKM in the germline V gene. Here the CDR3 DNA reads TGTGCCAGCAGTTTAGAGGAGGGGGTTGATTTGCTAGAGACCCAGTACTTC. It is translated as CASSLEEGVDLLETQYF.

The table lists this clonotype with many counts. For the CDR3, the DNA is TGTGCCAGCAGCTTAAGGGGGACAGGGGGCACAGATACGCAGTATTTT. This gives the protein CASSLRGTGGTDTQYF. The chain has TRBV7-3 and TRBJ2-3; 10 nucleotides agree with TRBD1. V lost 1 base, J lost 1 base, and 2 bases stayed unmatched. The V gene's germline CDR1 is SGHTA and CDR2 FQGTGA. This CDR3 region has 16 residues.

Only a few counts were recorded for this clonotype. The CDR3 loop reads CASSQSVSPDRATDTQYF. The CDR3, as DNA: TGCGCCAGCAGTCAATCTGTCTCGCCGGACAGAGCCACAGATACGCAGTATTTT. This chain joins TRBV23-1 and TRBJ2-3; the D gene is possibly TRBD1 (6 bases). TRBV23-1 is an ORF; its function is uncertain. The V gene lost 0 bases and the J gene lost 2 bases, with 18 bases spanning the gap. The CDR3 extends over 18 amino acids.

V gene TRBV29-1 combines with J gene TRBJ2-1; 7 bases map to TRBD1. V trimming: 7 bases; J trimming: 8 bases; junction bases outside the gene matches: 11. The germline V gene has CDR1 SQVTM and CDR2 ANQGSEA. This CDR3 has 13 residues. CDR3 sequence: CSAKGQLLYEQFF. CDR3 DNA: TGCAGCGCAAAGGGACAGCTTTTATATGAGCAGTTCTTC.

J is TRBJ2-7 and V is TRBV7-2; 8 bases agree with TRBD2. V gave up 2 bases and J gave up 1 base; unmatched junction bases: 4. The CDR3 spans 15 residues. Germline lookup yields CDR1 SGHTA and CDR2 FQGNSA. The CDR3 sequence: CASSLRASGSYEQYF. In DNA form, the CDR3 reads TGTGCCAGCAGCTTAAGGGCTAGCGGGTCCTACGAGCAGTACTTC.

This clonotype occurred many times. The chain joins TRBV6-2 or TRBV6-3 to TRBJ2-5, with 7 positions matching TRBD2. The V segment lost 4 bases and the J segment 5 bases; nucleotides outside the gene matches: 1. The CDR3 has 12 amino acids. The V gene's germline CDR1 is MNHEY and CDR2 SVGEGT. As DNA, the CDR3 is TGTGCCAGCAGTTGGGGAGGGGAGACCCAGTACTTC. It yields the protein CASSWGGETQYF.

The chain employs TRBV30 and TRBJ2-7; D remains unclear. Trimming left V 5 bases short and J 3 bases short, with 14 bases between. The V gene's germline CDR1 is GTSNPN and CDR2 SVGIG (reference sequence). The CDR3 sequence is 13 residues long. The CDR3: CAWEPGLNYEQYF. DNA for the CDR3: TGTGCCTGGGAGCCGGGCCTCAACTACGAGCAGTACTTC.

This clonotype occurred many times. One end of the junction does not line up with germline, which may come from a read error. The V call is TRBV3-1, the J call TRBJ2-1; D is uncertain. Germline V lookup: CDR1 LGHDT, CDR2 YNNKEL (reference sequence). This CDR3 comprises 13 residues. The CDR3 DNA reads as TGTGCCAGCAGCCAAGGGACCTACGATGAGCAGTTCTTC. Translated: CASSQGTYDEQFF.

This clonotype has a handful of counts. CDR3 residues: CASSLEAWDTQYF. CDR3 sequence (DNA): TGTGCCAGCAGCTTAGAGGCTTGGGATACGCAGTATTTT. This chain joins TRBV7-2 and TRBJ2-3; D is unclear. CDR3 size: 13 residues. Trimming pared 1 base from V and 6 bases from J, leaving 8 bases between. The germline V gene has CDR1 SGHTA and CDR2 FQGNSA.

This clonotype was counted between two and nine times. The chain couples TRBV5-1 to TRBJ1-5; D not certain. V was trimmed by 0 bases and J by 3 bases, leaving 10 bases between them. Looked up from germline, CDR1 is SGHRS and CDR2 is YFSETQ. The CDR3 is made up of 15 amino acids. This chain's CDR3 is CASSLAGRNNQPQHF. Here the CDR3 DNA reads TGCGCCAGCAGCTTGGCCGGAAGGAACAATCAGCCCCAGCATTTT.

The J gene is TRBJ2-1, the V gene TRBV20-1, with TRBD2 identical over 9 bases. This CDR3 spans 18 amino acids. Trimming cost V 0 bases and J 0 bases; bases outside gene matches: 9. In germline, CDR1 is DFQATT, CDR2 SNEGSKA (reference sequence). CDR3: CSAREWSGGTSSYNEQFF. The CDR3 coding sequence is TGCAGTGCTAGAGAATGGAGCGGGGGGACCAGCTCCTACAATGAGCAGTTCTTC.

The chain employs TRBV12-3 or TRBV12-4 and TRBJ2-5; maybe TRBD1 (5 bases). Trimming left V 3 bases short and J 6 bases short, with 17 bases between. CDR3 length: 15 amino acids. The CDR3 DNA follows: TGTGCCAGCAGTTTGGGCCTATCCAGGGTCCAGACCCAGTACTTC. Its translation is CASSLGLSRVQTQYF.

This clonotype occurred many times. The CDR3 reads CASSLGLPTEAFF. The CDR3 region has the DNA TGTGCCAGCAGCTTGGGGTTGCCCACTGAAGCTTTCTTT. The chain couples TRBV7-9 to TRBJ1-1; D is ambiguous. The CDR3 extends over 13 amino acids. Germline-derived CDR1 and CDR2 are SEHNR and FQNEAQ (reference sequence). Trimming removed 3 bases at V and 4 bases at J, with 9 bases between.

The rearrangement uses TRBV5-1 and TRBJ1-2; D remains unclear. Looked up from germline, CDR1 is SGHRS and CDR2 is YFSETQ. The CDR3 totals 14 residues. V lost 0 bases and J 5 bases, leaving 11 bases between the germline ends. CDR3 sequence reads: CASSLDTGRYGYTF. The CDR3 DNA follows: TGCGCCAGCAGCTTGGACACCGGGAGGTATGGCTACACCTTC.

This clonotype was counted at least ten times. The V and J genes are TRBV12-3 or TRBV12-4 and TRBJ2-7; no firm D call. The CDR3 sequence is 14 residues long. V was trimmed by 1 base and J by 3 bases, leaving 10 bases between them. Written as DNA, the CDR3 is TGTGCCAGCAGTTTAGTAATGTCACTCTACGAGCAGTACTTC. Its protein is CASSLVMSLYEQYF.

The chain employs TRBV5-1 and TRBJ1-3; D uncertain. Germline V lookup: CDR1 SGHRS, CDR2 YFSETQ. The CDR3 totals 14 residues. Trimming pared 4 bases from V and 0 bases from J, leaving 8 bases between. The CDR3 spells CASSQDHSGNTIYF. CDR3 nucleotides: TGCGCCAGCAGCCAGGACCACTCTGGAAACACCATATATTTT.